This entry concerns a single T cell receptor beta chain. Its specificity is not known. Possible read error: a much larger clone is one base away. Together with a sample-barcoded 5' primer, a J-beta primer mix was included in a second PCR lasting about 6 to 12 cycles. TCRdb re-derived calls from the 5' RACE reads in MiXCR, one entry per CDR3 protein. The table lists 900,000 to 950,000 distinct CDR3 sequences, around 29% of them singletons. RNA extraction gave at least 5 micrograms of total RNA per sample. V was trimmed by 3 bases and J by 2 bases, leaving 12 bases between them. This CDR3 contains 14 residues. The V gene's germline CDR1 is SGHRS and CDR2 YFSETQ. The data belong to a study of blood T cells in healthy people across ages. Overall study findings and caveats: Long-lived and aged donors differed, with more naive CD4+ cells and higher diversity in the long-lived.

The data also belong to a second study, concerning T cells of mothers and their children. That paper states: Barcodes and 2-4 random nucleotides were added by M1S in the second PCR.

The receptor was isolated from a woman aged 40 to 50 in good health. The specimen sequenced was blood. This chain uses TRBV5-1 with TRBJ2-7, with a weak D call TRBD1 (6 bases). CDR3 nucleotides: TGCGCCAGCAGCTCTGGACAGATCACCTACGAGCAGTACTTC. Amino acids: CASSSGQITYEQYF.